The next 26 T cell receptor beta chains were all read from a single sample in a study of PD-1 blockade in classical Hodgkin lymphoma. Sequenced by immunoSEQ multiplex PCR; TCRdb stores in-frame clones only, minus some. The sample records approximately 44,000 clones, around 71% being singletons. Patients all relapsed after autologous stem cell transplantation, and there was variation in brentuximab vedotin exposure. This sample comprised peripheral blood mononuclear cells (PBMCs), obtained at baseline. All receptors derive from a human donor with classical Hodgkin lymphoma.

In its sample, this clone ranks as medium-sized. This rearrangement joins TRBV9 to TRBJ1-1; TRBD1 matches at 7 bases. Germline V lookup: CDR1 SGDLS, CDR2 YYNGEE. The ends lost 4 bases at V and 3 bases at J; junction bases unmatched: 9. The CDR3 is 15 residues long. The CDR3 protein is CASSPNRGEDTEAFF. CDR3 bases: TGTGCCAGCAGCCCAAACAGGGGCGAGGACACTGAAGCTTTCTTT. The full variable domain, with the rest looked up from reference TRBV9 and TRBJ1-1, is DSGVTQTPKHLITATGQRVTLRCSPRSGDLSVYWYQQSLDQGLQFLIQYYNGEERAKGNILERFSAQQFPDLHSELNLSSLELGDSALYFCASSPNRGEDTEAFFGQGTRLTVV.

V and J are TRBV28 and TRBJ1-4; D unclear. In germline, CDR1 is MDHEN, CDR2 SYDVKM. V dropped 2 bases and J dropped 6 bases, with 10 bases sitting between them. The CDR3 extends over 14 amino acids. CDR3 protein: CASSLGGRDEKLFF. CDR3 DNA sequence: TGTGCCAGCAGTTTAGGAGGGCGGGATGAAAAACTGTTTTTT.

The chain combines TRBV30 with TRBJ2-5; 8 positions match TRBD2. V lost 3 bases, J lost 1 base, and 7 bases stayed unmatched. Germline lookup yields CDR1 GTSNPN and CDR2 SVGIG (reference sequence). The length of the CDR3 is 15 residues. The CDR3 DNA is TGTGCCTGGAGCCGTAGCGGGATAAGCCAAGAGACCCAGTACTTC. As protein: CAWSRSGISQETQYF.

V gene TRBV5-1 combines with J gene TRBJ2-7, with D unresolved. CDR1 SGHRS and CDR2 YFSETQ come from the germline V gene. This CDR3 is built from 14 residues. The germline V and J ends were trimmed by 3 bases and 2 bases, with 12 bases remaining between them. The CDR3 DNA reads TGCGCCAGCAGCTCAGACCCAACGGCCTACGAGCAGTACTTC. Residues: CASSSDPTAYEQYF. The variable domain in full, completed from reference TRBV5-1 and TRBJ2-7, reads KAGVTQTPRYLIKTRGQQVTLSCSPISGHRSVSWYQQTPGQGLQFLFEYFSETQRNKGNFPGRFSGRQFSNSRSEMNVSTLELGDSALYLCASSSDPTAYEQYFGPGTRLTVT.

This clone is medium-sized within its sample. This sequence joins TRBV27 and TRBJ2-6; D gene uncertain. Germline-derived CDR1 and CDR2 are MNHEY and SMNVEV (reference sequence). CDR3 length: 13 amino acids. V was clipped by 6 bases and J by 3 bases, with 6 bases between them. The CDR3, as DNA: TGTGCCAGCAGGTTTGGTGGGGCCAACGTCCTGACTTTC. This encodes CASRFGGANVLTF.

The chain uses TRBV29-1 and TRBJ1-2, with no clear D. The V gene lost 3 bases and the J gene lost 6 bases, with 29 bases spanning the gap. Germline assignment: CDR1 SQVTM and CDR2 ANQGSEA. The CDR3 covers 18 residues. The CDR3 loop reads CSVDLILYGDQEGNGYTF. As DNA, the CDR3 is TGCAGCGTTGATTTAATTCTCTACGGGGATCAGGAAGGCAATGGCTACACCTTC.

The chain combines TRBV6-6 with TRBJ2-1, with D hard to call. CDR1 MNHNY and CDR2 SVGAGI come from the germline V gene (reference sequence). Deletions cut 0 bases from V and 7 bases from J, with 16 bases between. The CDR3 sequence is 16 residues long. Here the CDR3 reads CASSYSRFAGGNEQFF. CDR3 nucleotides: TGTGCCAGCAGTTACTCTCGCTTCGCAGGTGGGAATGAGCAGTTCTTC.

This clone was seen once. The chain joins TRBV7-9 to TRBJ2-7; 10 bases agree with TRBD1. Germline values: CDR1 SEHNR, CDR2 FQNEAQ (reference sequence). This CDR3 region has 14 residues. V lost 4 bases, J lost 6 bases, and 6 bases stayed unmatched. The CDR3 DNA is TGTGCCAGCAGCTCATTAGGACAGGGGGGCGAGCAGTACTTC. Its protein is CASSSLGQGGEQYF.

This clone was counted only a few times. This chain joins TRBV4-3 and TRBJ1-4; D is undetermined. The germline V and J ends were trimmed by 6 bases and 5 bases, with 13 bases remaining between them. Germline V gene data show CDR1 as LGHNA and CDR2 as YSLEER. The CDR3 is 14 amino acids. CDR3 bases: TGCGCCAGCAGTCCTATCAACGGCAATGAAAAACTGTTTTTT. Translation gives CASSPINGNEKLFF.

The table lists this clone with a count of one. The V gene is TRBV6-6, the J gene TRBJ1-1; D gene ambiguous. The CDR3 is made up of 11 amino acids. Looked up from germline, CDR1 is MNHNY and CDR2 is SVGAGI (reference sequence). The V end was cut by 6 bases, the J end by 5 bases, with 7 bases between. The CDR3 bases are TGTGCCAGCAGGCAGAGGACTGAAGCTTTCTTT. Its protein is CASRQRTEAFF.

This chain uses TRBV7-3 with TRBJ1-4; TRBD1 aligns across 7 bases. CDR1 is SGHTA, CDR2 FQGTGA, per germline. The CDR3 runs to 15 residues. The junction had 7 bases not matched to a gene; V was cut back by 6 bases and J by 3 bases. CDR3 loop: CASSNTGAANEKLFF. As DNA, the CDR3 is TGTGCCAGCAGTAACACAGGGGCTGCTAATGAAAAACTGTTTTTT.

This clone was observed at least ten times. The V gene is TRBV5-6, the J gene TRBJ1-5; the D is unclear. This CDR3 is built from 14 residues. CDR1 is SGHDT, CDR2 YYEEEE, per germline. V was trimmed by 4 bases and J by 9 bases, leaving 17 bases between them. CDR3: CASSPGPSSRPQHF. The CDR3 DNA is TGTGCCAGCAGCCCCGGACCTTCGTCAAGGCCCCAGCATTTT.

The rearrangement uses TRBV28 and TRBJ1-5; perhaps TRBD1 as D (6 bases). In germline, CDR1 is MDHEN, CDR2 SYDVKM. The CDR3 length is 16 residues. The V end lost 2 bases, the J end lost 6 bases, and 17 bases lay between the germline ends. The CDR3, as DNA: TGTGCCAGCAGTTTACTAGTGGGGGGCGAGGGTCAGCCCCAGCATTTT. It codes for CASSLLVGGEGQPQHF.

The V and J genes are TRBV27 and TRBJ2-3; perhaps TRBD1 as D (5 bases). Germline lookup yields CDR1 MNHEY and CDR2 SMNVEV (reference sequence). This CDR3 is 14 amino acids long. Trimming shortened V by 4 bases and J by 4 bases, and 12 bases separated the two germline ends. The CDR3 DNA is TGTGCCAGCAGTTCTATCGCAGGGTCAGATACGCAGTATTTT. Protein product: CASSSIAGSDTQYF.

The genes are TRBV5-8 and TRBJ2-1; D is perhaps TRBD1 or TRBD2 (5 bases each). CDR3 length: 13 amino acids. Germline values: CDR1 SGHTS, CDR2 YDEGEE. Trimming shortened V by 4 bases and J by 4 bases, and 9 bases separated the two germline ends. The CDR3 sequence: CASSLGTYNEQFF. Here the CDR3 DNA reads TGTGCCAGCAGCCTTGGGACGTACAATGAGCAGTTCTTC.

As DNA, the CDR3 is TGTGCCAGCAGCCAGACCTACGAGCAGTACTTC. Translating gives CASSQTYEQYF. The chain is built from TRBV6-5 and TRBJ2-7; no definite D call. This CDR3 is built from 11 residues. Trimming took 6 bases from V and 2 from J, leaving 5 bases between them. Germline V gene sequence: CDR1 MNHEY, CDR2 SVGAGI.

This chain links TRBV7-3 with TRBJ2-3; no reliable D call. The V end lost 2 bases, the J end lost 1 base, and 13 bases lay between the germline ends. The CDR3 contains 16 residues. Germline-derived CDR1 and CDR2 are SGHTA and FQGTGA. As DNA, the CDR3 is TGTGCCAGCAGCTTAGGTCGAGGCTCGGGCACAGATACGCAGTATTTT. Translation gives CASSLGRGSGTDTQYF.

The genes are TRBV5-1 and TRBJ2-7, with TRBD1 matching over 11 bases. Germline V gene data show CDR1 as SGHRS and CDR2 as YFSETQ. V was pared by 4 bases and J by 1 base, with 7 bases of the junction left unmatched. The length of the CDR3 is 16 residues. The CDR3 region is CASSPYGTGGSYEQYF. The CDR3 DNA follows: TGCGCCAGCAGCCCCTACGGGACAGGGGGATCCTACGAGCAGTACTTC.

This clone was seen only once. V usage is TRBV6-5 and J usage is TRBJ1-2; D might be TRBD1 (5 bases). In germline, CDR1 is MNHEY, CDR2 SVGAGI. This CDR3 region has 14 residues. V was pared by 3 bases and J by 2 bases, with 10 bases between. The CDR3 protein is CASSYGAVNYGYTF. CDR3 DNA sequence: TGTGCCAGCAGTTATGGGGCGGTAAACTATGGCTACACCTTC.

The chain is built from TRBV7-3 and TRBJ2-7; D unclear. Germline lookup yields CDR1 SGHTA and CDR2 FQGTGA. Trimming stripped 2 bases from V and 4 bases from J, with 9 bases between. This CDR3 spans 13 amino acids. The CDR3 sequence is CASSLDSTYEQYF. CDR3 nucleotide sequence: TGTGCCAGCAGCTTAGATTCTACGTACGAGCAGTACTTC.

This clone was seen a handful of times. This chain connects TRBV7-9 to TRBJ1-4; D is unresolved. Germline lookup yields CDR1 SEHNR and CDR2 FQNEAQ (reference sequence). The V gene lost 1 base and the J gene lost 11 bases, with 8 bases spanning the gap. This CDR3 is built from 12 residues. The DNA for the CDR3 is TGTGCCAGCAGCTTAGACCGGTTGAAACTGTTTTTT. Amino acids: CASSLDRLKLFF.

The chain is built from TRBV19 and TRBJ2-6; the match to TRBD2 covers 7 bases. J was trimmed by 0 bases and V by 1 base; bases with no gene match: 0. CDR3 length: 16 amino acids. In germline, CDR1 is LNHDA, CDR2 SQIVND (reference sequence). CDR3 nucleotides: TGTGCCAGTAGTATAGGGGGGGGCTCTGGGGCCAACGTCCTGACTTTC. This sequence encodes CASSIGGGSGANVLTF.

On this clone: The junction does not match germline at one end; this may be a read error. The chain combines TRBV27 with TRBJ2-7, with D tentatively TRBD2 (6 bases). CDR1 MNHEY and CDR2 SMNVEV come from the germline V gene (reference sequence). CDR3 length equals 12 residues. CDR3 sequence (DNA): TGTGCCAGCAGTTTATCTTTAAGGGACTTAGAATTC. This gives the protein CASSLSLRDLEF.

This clone was seen only a few times. This chain connects TRBV7-9 to TRBJ1-6; 7 bases match TRBD1. Trimming at V came to 7 bases and at J to 5 bases, leaving 8 bases not matched to a gene. Germline CDR1 SEHNR, CDR2 FQNEAQ (reference sequence). The CDR3 spans 15 residues. CDR3 sequence: CASKNRDSNNSPLHF. The CDR3 nucleotides read TGTGCCAGCAAAAACCGGGACAGTAATAATTCACCCCTCCACTTT.

The rearrangement links TRBV15 to TRBJ1-2; 7 nucleotides line up with TRBD1. With 1 base clipped from V and 6 bases from J, the junction kept 8 bases outside the gene matches. This CDR3 is 15 amino acids long. CDR1 LNHNV and CDR2 YYDKDF come from the germline V gene (reference sequence). The DNA for the CDR3 is TGTGCCACCAGCAGAGCGGGGGGAGGGGGCGATGGCTACACCTTC. This encodes CATSRAGGGGDGYTF.

V usage is TRBV30 and J usage is TRBJ1-2; 8 nucleotides align to TRBD1. Germline-derived CDR1 and CDR2 are GTSNPN and SVGIG (reference sequence). Trimming took 5 bases from V and 5 from J; bases not matched to a gene: 10. The CDR3 has 14 residues. CDR3 sequence: CAWGAARQGYGYTF. CDR3 sequence (DNA): TGTGCCTGGGGGGCTGCGAGACAGGGGTATGGCTACACCTTC.